This TCR beta chain emerged from a study of blood T cell repertoires in COVID-19. In the source study's methods: How many nucleated cells were present was estimated from reference gene primer amplification. TCRdb's table, derived via immunoSEQ multiplex PCR, lists solely in-frame clones and lacks some. That table furnishes V, J and clone size, whereas the DNA furnished D and trimming. The data contain about 130,000 clones, about 70% of them singletons. CDR1 is SGHAT, CDR2 FQNNGV, per germline. The CDR3 has 15 residues. V trimming: 5 bases; J trimming: 8 bases; junction bases outside the gene matches: 6.

The V gene is TRBV11-2, the J gene TRBJ1-6; 10 bases match TRBD1. The origin of this receptor is a woman in her 70s with acute or convalescent COVID-19. The sequencing input was peripheral blood. This CDR3 reads CASSLWTGGDSPLHF. As DNA, the CDR3 is TGTGCCAGCAGCCTATGGACAGGGGGGGATTCACCCCTCCACTTT.